These 25 T cell receptor beta chains originate from one sample sequenced in a study of cytomegalovirus exposure and HLA in healthy donors. Clones were sequenced by immunoSEQ multiplex PCR, and TCRdb holds only the in-frame ones, with some missing. This sample has about 43,000 clones, with about 94% found just once. Sequencing was done on a sample of PBMCs. Receptors originate from a man younger than 35 in good health and CMV-seronegative.

The chain is built from TRBV5-4 and TRBJ2-1; 9 nucleotides match TRBD1. The germline V gene has CDR1 SGHNT and CDR2 YYREEE (reference sequence). The junction had 2 bases not matched to a gene; V was cut back by 2 bases and J by 8 bases. The length of the CDR3 is 13 residues. CDR3 sequence reads: CASSFTGGDEQFF. The CDR3 DNA sequence: TGTGCCAGCAGCTTTACAGGGGGCGATGAGCAGTTCTTC.

The V gene is TRBV6-5, the J gene TRBJ2-5; 7 bases fit TRBD1. V was clipped by 6 bases and J by 2 bases; unmatched bases: 6. CDR3 size: 14 residues. CDR1 MNHEY and CDR2 SVGAGI come from the germline V gene. CDR3 bases: TGTGCCAGCAGCCGGGACAGCCTACAAGAGACCCAGTACTTC. It codes for CASSRDSLQETQYF.

The CDR3 nucleotides read TGTGCCAGCAGAAATACAGGGGTGGATACGCAGTATTTT. It translates to CASRNTGVDTQYF. The V and J genes are TRBV2 and TRBJ2-3; TRBD1 matches 7 bases. The V gene end was trimmed by 6 bases and the J gene end by 6 bases; junction bases not matched to a gene: 6. The CDR3 is 13 amino acids. Germline CDR1 reads SNHLY; CDR2 reads FYNNEI.

This chain links TRBV5-1 with TRBJ2-7; 7 positions agree with TRBD1. The trim removed 0 bases at V and 4 bases at J, leaving 7 bases unmatched. The CDR3 has 15 amino acids. Germline V lookup: CDR1 SGHRS, CDR2 YFSETQ. CDR3 sequence (DNA): TGCGCCAGCAGCTTGGCCGAACAGGGGCCTTACGAGCAGTACTTC. Translating gives CASSLAEQGPYEQYF.

This clone occurred once. The V and J genes are TRBV12-5 and TRBJ2-7; D perhaps matches TRBD2 (6 bases). V lost 0 bases to trimming and J lost 6 bases, with 21 bases between them. Germline lookup yields CDR1 LGHNT and CDR2 FRNRAP. CDR3 length: 17 amino acids. CDR3: CASGLVRVAGPPAEQYF. The CDR3 DNA sequence: TGTGCTAGTGGTTTGGTACGAGTTGCGGGGCCCCCTGCCGAGCAGTACTTC.

This chain uses TRBV6-5 with TRBJ1-3; D is uncertain. The CDR3 sequence is 15 residues long. V lost 0 bases and J 3 bases, leaving 9 bases between the germline ends. CDR1 MNHEY and CDR2 SVGAGI come from the germline V gene. The CDR3 coding sequence is TGTGCCAGCAGTTACTCGAAAGCTGGTGGAAACACCATATATTTT. Protein: CASSYSKAGGNTIYF.

J is TRBJ2-7 and V is TRBV7-6, with a tentative D call TRBD2 (6 bases). The germline V and J ends were trimmed by 1 base and 3 bases, with 10 bases remaining between them. This CDR3 has 14 amino acids. Per germline, CDR1 SGHVS and CDR2 FNYEAQ. The CDR3 sequence: CASSLDGGDYEQYF. DNA of the CDR3: TGTGCCAGCAGCTTAGACGGGGGAGACTACGAGCAGTACTTC.

The chain is built from TRBV4-3 and TRBJ1-4, with a weak D call TRBD1 (6 bases). V was clipped by 0 bases and J by 7 bases, with 15 bases between them. This CDR3 has 16 amino acids. The germline V gene has CDR1 LGHNA and CDR2 YSLEER. The CDR3 here is CASSQDSGGRSEKLFF. The CDR3 DNA reads TGCGCCAGCAGCCAAGACTCCGGGGGGCGTAGTGAAAAACTGTTTTTT.

The V and J genes are TRBV5-6 and TRBJ2-5, with 7 bases identical to TRBD2. The CDR3 spans 14 residues. The V segment lost 3 bases and the J segment 5 bases; nucleotides outside the gene matches: 7. CDR1 and CDR2 (germline): SGHDT, YYEEEE. CDR3 residues: CASSYISGAETQYF. In DNA, the CDR3 is TGTGCCAGCAGCTACATAAGCGGGGCGGAGACCCAGTACTTC.

The CDR3 region is CASSPTMRKSMNTEAFF. DNA of the CDR3: TGTGCCAGCAGTCCCACGATGAGGAAGTCCATGAACACTGAAGCTTTCTTT. This chain connects TRBV28 to TRBJ1-1; D is undetermined. This CDR3 is built from 17 residues. Germline CDR1 reads MDHEN; CDR2 reads SYDVKM. V gave up 5 bases and J gave up 0 bases, with 19 bases separating them.

The V and J genes are TRBV5-1 and TRBJ2-7; TRBD1 is a possible D gene (5 bases). Trimming shortened V by 4 bases and J by 6 bases, and 11 bases separated the two germline ends. This CDR3 comprises 12 residues. CDR1 is SGHRS and CDR2 is YFSETQ in the germline V gene. The CDR3 region is CASSREGAEQYF. DNA of the CDR3: TGCGCCAGCAGCCGTGAAGGGGCCGAGCAGTACTTC.

The CDR3, as DNA: TGTGCCAGCAGCCAAGAACTAGCAGAGGAGCAGTTCTTC. Translation: CASSQELAEEQFF. The chain links TRBV4-2 to TRBJ2-1, with D maybe TRBD2 (6 bases). CDR1 and CDR2 from the germline V gene are LGHNA and YNFKEQ. This CDR3 is 13 amino acids long. The V end was cut by 0 bases, the J end by 10 bases, with 10 bases between.

V gene TRBV28 combines with J gene TRBJ1-3; D is perhaps TRBD1 (6 bases). This CDR3 is built from 15 residues. V shed 6 bases and J shed 0 bases, with 12 bases lying between them. CDR1 and CDR2 (germline): MDHEN, SYDVKM. The CDR3 sequence is CASSRQARSGNTIYF. CDR3 DNA sequence: TGTGCCAGCAGCCGACAGGCCCGCTCTGGAAACACCATATATTTT.

In the case of this clone: This sample includes further DNA sequences coding for the same CDR3. The V and J genes are TRBV18 and TRBJ2-7; D remains ambiguous. Per germline, CDR1 KGHSH and CDR2 LQKENI. V was trimmed by 2 bases and J by 3 bases, leaving 5 bases between them. This CDR3 comprises 12 residues. Written as DNA, the CDR3 is TGTGCCAGCTCACCAACCGGCTACGAGCAGTACTTC. Its translation: CASSPTGYEQYF. The complete variable domain, with remaining parts taken from reference TRBV18 and TRBJ2-7, reads NAGVMQNPRHLVRRRGQEARLRCSPMKGHSHVYWYRQLPEEGLKFMVYLQKENIIDESGMPKERFSAEFPKEGPSILRIQQVVRGDSAAYFCASSPTGYEQYFGPGTRLTVT.

The count of this clone is one. This chain joins TRBV7-3 and TRBJ2-5; possibly TRBD1 for D (5 bases). Trimming took off 0 bases at V and 4 bases at J, with 12 bases between the two ends. CDR1 is SGHTA, CDR2 FQGTGA, per germline. This CDR3 is built from 15 residues. As DNA, the CDR3 is TGTGCCAGCAGCTTAACAAGGGGTTCCTTAGAGACCCAGTACTTC. Residues: CASSLTRGSLETQYF.

By frequency in the sample, this clone is medium-sized. J is TRBJ2-5 and V is TRBV11-2, with D unclear. Germline V gene data show CDR1 as SGHAT and CDR2 as FQNNGV. V was shortened by 0 bases and J by 5 bases, with 7 bases between the two germline ends. This CDR3 is built from 13 residues. CDR3 amino acids: CASSLEAWETQYF. In DNA form, the CDR3 reads TGTGCCAGCAGCTTAGAAGCGTGGGAGACCCAGTACTTC.

This clone was observed once. The chain carries TRBV25-1 and TRBJ2-3; D is undetermined. Germline values: CDR1 MGHDK, CDR2 SYGVNS. Trimming left V 9 bases short and J 4 bases short, with 5 bases between. The CDR3 has 10 residues. The CDR3 DNA is TGTGCCAGTTCGTCAGATACGCAGTATTTT. Amino acid sequence: CASSSDTQYF.

The chain couples TRBV18 to TRBJ2-4; D perhaps matches TRBD2 (5 bases). Germline V gene lookup returns CDR1 KGHSH and CDR2 LQKENI. Trimming removed 1 base at V and 8 bases at J, with 15 bases between. The CDR3 loop spans 15 amino acids. CDR3 nucleotide sequence: TGTGCCAGCTCACCACTAGTCGGCACCGGGGACATTCAGTACTTC. It is translated as CASSPLVGTGDIQYF.

The V gene is TRBV5-6, the J gene TRBJ1-2; perhaps TRBD1 as D (5 bases). The V end was cut by 0 bases, the J end by 6 bases, with 18 bases between. The length of the CDR3 is 16 residues. From germline, CDR1 is SGHDT and CDR2 YYEEEE. The CDR3 region is CASSLGGTSRGDGYTF. DNA for the CDR3: TGTGCCAGCAGCTTGGGGGGGACTAGTAGGGGCGATGGCTACACCTTC.

V is TRBV9 and J is TRBJ2-1, with 8 bases fitting TRBD2. V lost 3 bases to trimming and J lost 6 bases; unmatched junction nucleotides: 8. This CDR3 is built from 15 residues. Looked up from germline, CDR1 is SGDLS and CDR2 is YYNGEE. In DNA form, the CDR3 reads TGTGCCAGCAGCGCCACTAGCGGACCGCGCAATGAGCAGTTCTTC. Protein: CASSATSGPRNEQFF.

A note on this clone: Within the sample, other DNA sequences also encode this same CDR3. This chain uses TRBV27 with TRBJ2-1; tentatively, D is TRBD2 (6 bases). Trimming removed 0 bases from V and 2 bases from J, with 11 bases in between. The CDR3 loop spans 16 amino acids. Germline CDR1 is MNHEY and CDR2 is SMNVEV (reference sequence). CDR3: CASSLSGGRPYNEQFF. The CDR3 coding sequence is TGTGCCAGCAGTTTATCGGGTGGGAGGCCCTACAATGAGCAGTTCTTC.

The chain joins TRBV7-9 to TRBJ2-1; D perhaps matches TRBD2 (6 bases). This CDR3 has 13 residues. V shed 8 bases and J shed 5 bases, with 13 bases lying between them. Germline V CDR1 and CDR2: SEHNR, FQNEAQ (reference sequence). Written as DNA, the CDR3 is TGTGCCAGCCGCGGGACGGCGAACAATGAGCAGTTCTTC. Encoded protein: CASRGTANNEQFF.

J is TRBJ1-2 and V is TRBV18, with 9 bases lining up with TRBD1. The germline V gene has CDR1 KGHSH and CDR2 LQKENI. The CDR3 is made up of 15 amino acids. Trimming took 8 bases from V and 5 from J; bases not matched to a gene: 12. The chain's CDR3 is CASRLTGGGNYGYTF. The DNA of the CDR3 is TGTGCCAGCCGCCTTACAGGGGGCGGGAATTATGGCTACACCTTC.

This chain links TRBV5-4 with TRBJ1-2, with a weak D call TRBD1 (6 bases). Looked up from germline, CDR1 is SGHNT and CDR2 is YYREEE (reference sequence). The CDR3 has 14 residues. Deletions cut 1 base from V and 4 bases from J, with 11 bases between. CDR3 coding DNA: TGTGCCAGCAGCTTGCCAGGGGAAGGCTATGGCTACACCTTC. Its translation: CASSLPGEGYGYTF.

The V gene is TRBV4-1, the J gene TRBJ2-1, with no clear D. V was trimmed by 1 base and J by 8 bases, leaving 9 bases between them. Per the germline V gene, CDR1 is MGHRA and CDR2 is YSYEKL. This CDR3 has 13 amino acids. CDR3 sequence (DNA): TGCGCCAGCAGCCAAGCTTCCCCCCATGAGCAGTTCTTC. Protein sequence: CASSQASPHEQFF.